This T cell receptor beta chain was recorded in a study of T cell changes during pregnancy in multiple sclerosis (dated by TCRdb to the late 2010s). Regarding the research as a whole: In women with multiple sclerosis, the researchers looked at how the T cell repertoire shifted as pregnancy progressed.

This clone was found once. There is no known antigen for this receptor. Per-nucleotide qualities are absent, and no much larger clonotype sits a single base away. Preparation of the library involved the immunoSEQ multiplex PCR assay. TCRdb holds this immuneACCESS table with in-frame rearrangements only. Some clones are missing; in checked studies, unresolved V genes explain under half, and the rest has no known cause. For this sample the table gives about 23,000 clones, of which around 85% were detected only once. The leading ten clones occupy 7.5% to 8% of the sample. The germline V gene (reference sequence) sets CDR1 to SEHNR and CDR2 to FQNEAQ. The CDR3 runs 14 residues from the cysteine to the phenylalanine. Just CDR3 DNA is preserved here, 42 bases in frame from base 1. The germline V end is reduced by 2 bases and the J end by 2 bases; junction bases left unmatched: 1.

The sample consisted of CD8+ T cells from peripheral blood mononuclear cells, taken before pregnancy. Recombination connected TRBV7-9 to TRBJ2-3, with 7 bases matching TRBD2. This TCR derives from a female donor with multiple sclerosis, enrolled in a pregnancy study. The bases are TGTGCCAGCAGCTTACTAGCGGCCACAGATACGCAGTATTTT. This is translated as CASSLLAATDTQYF.